This entry lists 5 T cell receptor beta chains sequenced from one sample in a study of T cell changes during pregnancy in multiple sclerosis. The repertoire was sequenced with immunoSEQ multiplex PCR; TCRdb's copy has only in-frame clones and lacks some. The sample has roughly 100,000 clones, approximately 90% seen once. The specimen was peripheral blood, collected after pregnancy. All receptors come from a female donor with multiple sclerosis, enrolled in a pregnancy study.

The genes are TRBV7-3 and TRBJ2-7; 8 positions match TRBD2. CDR1 and CDR2 from the germline V gene are SGHTA and FQGTGA. The CDR3 sequence is 15 residues long. The V segment lost 2 bases and the J segment 2 bases; nucleotides outside the gene matches: 5. DNA for the CDR3: TGTGCCAGCAGCTTAGCGGGGGGCGGTGCCTACGAGCAGTACTTC. This translates into CASSLAGGGAYEQYF.

The chain carries TRBV18 and TRBJ2-7; possible D gene TRBD1, 6 bases. The length of the CDR3 is 15 residues. Germline V lookup: CDR1 KGHSH, CDR2 LQKENI. V lost 3 bases to trimming and J lost 4 bases, with 16 bases between them. CDR3 coding DNA: TGTGCCAGCTCACCTTCAGGGGCAAGGGTTTACGAGCAGTACTTC. Residues: CASSPSGARVYEQYF. Combining the CDR3 with reference TRBV18 and TRBJ2-7 gives the whole variable domain NAGVMQNPRHLVRRRGQEARLRCSPMKGHSHVYWYRQLPEEGLKFMVYLQKENIIDESGMPKERFSAEFPKEGPSILRIQQVVRGDSAAYFCASSPSGARVYEQYFGPGTRLTVT.

The rearrangement uses TRBV9 and TRBJ1-3; no clear D gene. This CDR3 has 14 residues. V dropped 6 bases and J dropped 1 base, with 11 bases sitting between them. Germline V CDR1 and CDR2: SGDLS, YYNGEE. The DNA of the CDR3 is TGTGCCAGCACCCCAGGAGGGTCTGGAAACACCATATATTTT. This translates into CASTPGGSGNTIYF.

The chain couples TRBV4-1 to TRBJ1-1; possibly TRBD1 for D (6 bases). V was pared by 3 bases and J by 4 bases, with 21 bases between. This CDR3 region has 17 residues. CDR1 and CDR2 (germline): MGHRA, YSYEKL. CDR3 region: CASSHLGGRGDSTEAFF. For the CDR3, the DNA is TGCGCCAGCAGCCACTTAGGAGGCAGGGGTGATAGCACTGAAGCTTTCTTT.

This clone was counted a single time. This rearrangement joins TRBV5-1 to TRBJ2-7; 9 bases match TRBD1. Germline V gene lookup returns CDR1 SGHRS and CDR2 YFSETQ. The junction had 11 bases not matched to a gene; V was cut back by 5 bases and J by 5 bases. The CDR3 sequence is 15 residues long. DNA of the CDR3: TGCGCCAGCAGACCGCCCGGACAGGGGTTCCACGAGCAGTACTTC. This translates into CASRPPGQGFHEQYF.